A selection of T cell receptor beta chains follows, all from one sample in a study of PD-1 blockade in classical Hodgkin lymphoma. The method was immunoSEQ multiplex PCR; TCRdb's version includes in-frame clones alone and lacks a portion of them. The data contain fewer than 30,000 clones, roughly 80% of them singletons. Sequenced here: peripheral blood mononuclear cells (PBMCs), sampled before the second cycle of nivolumab. The receptor set was obtained from a human donor with classical Hodgkin lymphoma. Both conserved end residues are part of each CDR3. D genes are given only for firm matches. Size tells how often a clone was seen (once, few, many) or the class of an expanded clone, and some rows leave it out.

V: TRBV7-9
J: TRBJ1-4
D: .
size: .
DNA: TGTGCCAGCAGTTACATAGACCCCGGGACCGGGGATGAAAAACTGTTTTTT
CDR3: CASSYIDPGTGDEKLFF

V: TRBV5-1
J: TRBJ1-2
D: .
size: .
DNA: TGCGCCAGCAGCCTCCAGTCTACTAACTATGGCTACACCTTC
CDR3: CASSLQSTNYGYTF

V: TRBV7-2
J: TRBJ2-1
D: .
size: .
DNA: TGTGCCAGCAGCTTATTCGTGGTTGGTGAGCAGTTCTTC
CDR3: CASSLFVVGEQFF

V: TRBV5-6
J: TRBJ2-7
D: .
size: .
DNA: TGTGCCAGCAATAACAGGGTCTCCTACGAGCAGTACTTC
CDR3: CASNNRVSYEQYF

V: TRBV7-9
J: TRBJ2-5
D: TRBD2
size: .
DNA: TGTGCCAGCAGCTTAGACGGGGGACTACAAGAGACCCAGTACTTC
CDR3: CASSLDGGLQETQYF

V: TRBV7-7
J: TRBJ2-3
D: TRBD2
size: .
DNA: TGTGCTAGCAGCATAGGGACTAGCGGGGGTGCAGATACGCAGTATTTT
CDR3: CASSIGTSGGADTQYF

V: TRBV5-1
J: TRBJ1-4
D: TRBD1
size: .
DNA: TGCGCCAGCAGCTTGGGAGGGGGCGATGAAAAACTGTTTTTT
CDR3: CASSLGGGDEKLFF

V: TRBV18
J: TRBJ1-6
D: TRBD1
size: .
DNA: TGTGCCAGCTCGCGACAGGGGGATTTCGGGTCACCCCTCCACTTT
CDR3: CASSRQGDFGSPLHF

V: TRBV7-4
J: TRBJ2-1
D: .
size: few
DNA: TGTGCCAGCAGCATAAAAGGGCCGCACGATGAGCAGTTCTTC
CDR3: CASSIKGPHDEQFF

V: TRBV28
J: TRBJ1-6
D: TRBD1
size: once
DNA: TGTGCCAGCAGTTTTTCCGGGACAGGGAGGGTTTCACCCCTCCACTTT
CDR3: CASSFSGTGRVSPLHF

V: TRBV5-1
J: TRBJ2-5
D: .
size: .
DNA: TGCGCCAGCAGCTTGGGGGTCGGGGGGCTCCAAGAGACCCAGTACTTC
CDR3: CASSLGVGGLQETQYF

V: TRBV10-3
J: TRBJ1-1
D: .
size: .
DNA: TGTGCCATCAGTGATACTTCCGACAGAGAAGCTTTCTTT
CDR3: CAISDTSDREAFF

V: TRBV2
J: TRBJ2-5
D: .
size: .
DNA: TGTGCCAGCAGTCCACGACGGTCCTCCCAAGAGACCCAGTACTTC
CDR3: CASSPRRSSQETQYF

V: TRBV6-6
J: TRBJ2-7
D: TRBD2
size: .
DNA: TGTGCCAGCAGTTACGCTCGCGGGGGGGCCCAGTACGAGCAGTACTTC
CDR3: CASSYARGGAQYEQYF

V: TRBV7-9
J: TRBJ1-6
D: .
size: .
DNA: TGTGCCAGCAGCTTAAGATCAGGGGAATCACCCCTCCACTTT
CDR3: CASSLRSGESPLHF

V: TRBV29-1
J: TRBJ2-6
D: TRBD1
size: few
DNA: TGCAGCGCGGGCGAGACAGGGCCCTCTGGGGCCAACGTCCTGACTTTC
CDR3: CSAGETGPSGANVLTF

V: TRBV7-2
J: TRBJ2-5
D: .
size: medium-sized
DNA: TGTGCCAGCAGCATCCAGAAGACCCAGTACTTC
CDR3: CASSIQKTQYF

V: TRBV6-6
J: TRBJ1-3
D: .
size: .
DNA: TGTGCCAGCAGTCGTAGACAGGTGACCTCTGGAAACACCATATATTTT
CDR3: CASSRRQVTSGNTIYF

V: TRBV6-5
J: TRBJ2-5
D: TRBD2
size: .
DNA: TGTGCCAGCAGTGGACTAGCGGAAGAGACCCAGTACTTC
CDR3: CASSGLAEETQYF

V: TRBV7-8
J: TRBJ1-6
D: TRBD1
size: .
DNA: TGTGCCAGCAGCTTAGCCGGGACAGGGAGCTCCTATAATTCACCCCTCCACTTT
CDR3: CASSLAGTGSSYNSPLHF

V: TRBV5-3
J: TRBJ2-1
D: .
size: once
DNA: TGTGCCAGCAGCTTCCCAGGGCAAGATGAGCAGTTCTTC
CDR3: CASSFPGQDEQFF

V: TRBV18
J: TRBJ1-2
D: .
size: .
DNA: TGTGCCAGCTCACCACGGGAGTTCTATGGCTACACCTTC
CDR3: CASSPREFYGYTF

V: TRBV2
J: TRBJ1-6
D: TRBD1
size: .
DNA: TGTGCCAGCTTCGGGACAGGGGGCTCGGTTCGTAATTCACCCCTCCACTTT
CDR3: CASFGTGGSVRNSPLHF

V: TRBV20-1
J: TRBJ2-7
D: TRBD2
size: .
DNA: TGCAGTGCCCGAGCGGGGTACGAGCAGTACTTC
CDR3: CSARAGYEQYF